Here is one T cell receptor beta chain with its context. This entry comes from a study of PD-1 blockade in classical Hodgkin lymphoma. The table came from immunoSEQ multiplex PCR; TCRdb's copy has only in-frame clones and leaves some out. Of approximately 30,000 clones in the sample, approximately 87% are singletons; the top ten hold about a fifth. Each patient relapsed following autologous stem cell transplantation, and prior brentuximab vedotin exposure differed. This CDR3 region has 12 residues. Germline V lookup: CDR1 SNHLY, CDR2 FYNNEI. V lost 6 bases, J lost 8 bases, and 11 bases lay in between.

The clonotype originates from a human donor with classical Hodgkin lymphoma. Sample: peripheral blood mononuclear cells (PBMCs), taken before the second cycle of nivolumab. The chain uses TRBV2 and TRBJ2-1; D is perhaps TRBD1 (5 bases). CDR3 bases: TGTGCCAGCAGGGACACCTTTCATGAGCAGTTCTTC. The encoded protein is CASRDTFHEQFF.